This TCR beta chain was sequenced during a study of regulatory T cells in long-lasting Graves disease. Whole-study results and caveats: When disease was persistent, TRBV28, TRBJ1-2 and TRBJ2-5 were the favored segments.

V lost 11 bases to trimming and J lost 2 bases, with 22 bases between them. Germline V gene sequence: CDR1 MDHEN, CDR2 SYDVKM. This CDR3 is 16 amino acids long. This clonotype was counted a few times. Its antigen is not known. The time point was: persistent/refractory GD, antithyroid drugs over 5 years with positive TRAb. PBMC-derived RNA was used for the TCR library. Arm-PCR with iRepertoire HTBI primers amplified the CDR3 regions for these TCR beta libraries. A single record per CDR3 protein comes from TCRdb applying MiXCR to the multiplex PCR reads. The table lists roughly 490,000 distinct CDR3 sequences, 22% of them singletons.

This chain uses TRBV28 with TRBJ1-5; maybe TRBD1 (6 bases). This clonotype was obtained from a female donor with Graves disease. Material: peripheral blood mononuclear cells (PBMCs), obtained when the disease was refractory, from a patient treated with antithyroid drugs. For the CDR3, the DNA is TGTGCCGGCCGTGGGGGGGGGCAAGTAGGCAATCAGCCCCAGCATTTT. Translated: CAGRGGGQVGNQPQHF.